Each of the 25 T cell receptor beta chains below was sequenced from the same sample in a study of PD-L1 blockade in urothelial cancer. Sequencing was performed with immunoSEQ multiplex PCR; in TCRdb, only in-frame clones are kept and a portion is missing. The sample contains 53,000 or so clones, approximately 84% of which appear only once. Sample: PBMCs, taken around atezolizumab (anti-PD-L1) treatment. The source of these receptors is a man between 60 and 70 years old with urothelial cancer.

The rearrangement uses TRBV6-6 and TRBJ2-7; 10 bases map to TRBD1. Per the germline V gene, CDR1 is MNHNY and CDR2 is SVGAGI (reference sequence). The CDR3 covers 15 residues. V lost 2 bases to trimming and J lost 3 bases; unmatched junction nucleotides: 4. The CDR3 DNA reads TGTGCCAGCAGTTACGCCGGGACAGGGGACTACGAGCAGTACTTC. It yields the protein CASSYAGTGDYEQYF.

This clone is a singleton in its sample. This chain uses TRBV5-6 with TRBJ2-5, with D maybe TRBD1 (6 bases). The CDR3 contains 14 residues. Trimming shortened V by 0 bases and J by 0 bases, and 6 bases separated the two germline ends. Looked up from germline, CDR1 is SGHDT and CDR2 is YYEEEE. As DNA, the CDR3 is TGTGCCAGCAGCTTGGACAGGGACCAAGAGACCCAGTACTTC. Encoded protein: CASSLDRDQETQYF.

The chain links TRBV19 to TRBJ2-7; D is perhaps TRBD1 (5 bases). Germline assignment: CDR1 LNHDA and CDR2 SQIVND (reference sequence). Deletions cut 8 bases from V and 3 bases from J, with 17 bases between. The CDR3 covers 14 residues. CDR3 in DNA: TGTGCCAGTTCAAAAGCCCAGGGCTTCTACGAGCAGTACTTC. Translating it yields CASSKAQGFYEQYF.

V is TRBV6-6 and J is TRBJ2-7; 9 bases are shared with TRBD1. The V and J ends lost 4 bases and 0 bases, in that order; junction bases with no gene match: 4. Germline V gene data show CDR1 as MNHNY and CDR2 as SVGAGI (reference sequence). The CDR3 loop spans 15 amino acids. The CDR3 spells CASSSPDRGSYEQYF. CDR3 coding DNA: TGTGCCAGCAGTTCGCCGGACAGGGGCTCCTACGAGCAGTACTTC.

The V and J genes are TRBV7-6 and TRBJ2-1, with D perhaps TRBD2 (6 bases). The ends were cut back, 4 bases at V and 8 bases at J, with 18 bases in the middle. The CDR3 has 15 residues. Germline CDR1 SGHVS, CDR2 FNYEAQ. The CDR3 DNA follows: TGTGCCAGCAGCTCCCTATTGTTACTAGCAGATGAGCAGTTCTTC. It is translated as CASSSLLLLADEQFF.

The J gene is TRBJ2-1, the V gene TRBV5-6; TRBD1 matches 11 bases. The CDR3 contains 16 residues. Germline CDR1 reads SGHDT; CDR2 reads YYEEEE. The V gene end was trimmed by 3 bases and the J gene end by 10 bases; junction bases not matched to a gene: 12. This chain's CDR3 is CASSSLPGQGVLEQFF. DNA for the CDR3: TGTGCCAGCAGCTCCCTCCCGGGACAGGGGGTACTCGAGCAGTTCTTC. Complete variable domain (other parts from reference TRBV5-6 and TRBJ2-1): DAGVTQSPTHLIKTRGQQVTLRCSPKSGHDTVSWYQQALGQGPQFIFQYYEEEERQRGNFPDRFSGHQFPNYSSELNVNALLLGDSALYLCASSSLPGQGVLEQFFGPGTRLTVL.

V usage is TRBV2 and J usage is TRBJ1-5; a possible D gene is TRBD1 (6 bases). Deletions cut 4 bases from V and 7 bases from J, with 14 bases between. CDR3 length: 14 amino acids. The germline gives CDR1 SNHLY, CDR2 FYNNEI. CDR3 sequence (DNA): TGTGCCAGCAGTGTGGTTGACAGGAACCAGCCCCAGCATTTT. Translating gives CASSVVDRNQPQHF.

The chain links TRBV4-2 to TRBJ2-1, with D perhaps TRBD2 (5 bases). This CDR3 has 15 residues. Germline lookup yields CDR1 LGHNA and CDR2 YNFKEQ. V was pared by 4 bases and J by 1 base, with 11 bases between. As DNA, the CDR3 is TGTGCCAGCAGCCCAACTTGGACTTCCTACAATGAGCAGTTCTTC. Amino acids: CASSPTWTSYNEQFF.

The chain joins TRBV4-3 to TRBJ2-3; 8 bases line up with TRBD2. The ends lost 1 base at V and 5 bases at J; junction bases unmatched: 11. The CDR3 sequence is 17 residues long. Germline V gene lookup returns CDR1 LGHNA and CDR2 YSLEER. The CDR3 coding sequence is TGCGCCAGCAGCCAAGTGCTTGCGGGAGGCCGGGAAGATACGCAGTATTTT. Residues: CASSQVLAGGREDTQYF.

The V call is TRBV13, the J call TRBJ1-2; TRBD1 agrees at 9 bases. This CDR3 is built from 15 residues. Per the germline V gene, CDR1 is PRHDT and CDR2 is FYEKMQ (reference sequence). V gave up 5 bases and J gave up 3 bases; unmatched junction bases: 7. The CDR3 protein is CASSLSGTGYYGYTF. CDR3 coding DNA: TGTGCCAGCAGCCTAAGCGGGACAGGGTACTATGGCTACACCTTC.

This chain uses TRBV19 with TRBJ2-7, with a possible D match to TRBD2 (5 bases). Between the trimmed V and J ends, which lost 0 bases and 4 bases, there was a span of 10 bases. This CDR3 comprises 14 residues. Per the germline V gene, CDR1 is LNHDA and CDR2 is SQIVND (reference sequence). The CDR3 DNA reads TGTGCCAGTAGTATAGATTTGTGGAGGTACGAGCAGTACTTC. Residues: CASSIDLWRYEQYF.

V is TRBV6-6 and J is TRBJ1-4, with D unresolved. Germline values: CDR1 MNHNY, CDR2 SVGAGI (reference sequence). V lost 4 bases and J lost 8, with 11 bases in between. The CDR3 totals 13 residues. Here the CDR3 DNA reads TGTGCCAGCAGTTCCGGTGCAGGCGAAAAACTGTTTTTT. Translating gives CASSSGAGEKLFF.

The rearrangement links TRBV27 to TRBJ1-2; D unresolved. Looked up from germline, CDR1 is MNHEY and CDR2 is SMNVEV (reference sequence). This CDR3 contains 13 residues. Trimming left V 3 bases short and J 2 bases short, with 7 bases between. The CDR3 sequence is CASSFNSNYGYTF. CDR3 nucleotides: TGTGCCAGCAGTTTCAACAGCAACTATGGCTACACCTTC.

The chain couples TRBV29-1 to TRBJ2-7; 8 bases are a match to TRBD2. The CDR3 has 12 amino acids. With 1 base clipped from V and 8 bases from J, the junction kept 4 bases outside the gene matches. Germline CDR1 and CDR2: SQVTM and ANQGSEA. CDR3: CSVEGTSLQQYF. The CDR3 DNA reads TGCAGCGTTGAAGGGACTAGCTTACAGCAGTACTTC.

This clone was detected once. The rearrangement uses TRBV5-1 and TRBJ2-2, with 8 bases that match TRBD2. The trim removed 3 bases at V and 4 bases at J, leaving 11 bases unmatched. This CDR3 has 17 residues. The germline gives CDR1 SGHRS, CDR2 YFSETQ. CDR3 coding DNA: TGCGCCAGCAGCTCCCCTCGGGGGGGCCTGGGCACCGGGGAGCTGTTTTTT. As protein: CASSSPRGGLGTGELFF.

This clone was counted between two and nine times. This chain uses TRBV5-4 with TRBJ2-1; perhaps TRBD1 as D (5 bases). V lost 3 bases to trimming and J lost 0 bases, with 10 bases between them. Germline V gene lookup returns CDR1 SGHNT and CDR2 YYREEE (reference sequence). The CDR3 is 15 residues long. CDR3 DNA sequence: TGTGCCAGCAGCTCTGACAGCTACTCCTACAATGAGCAGTTCTTC. Amino acids: CASSSDSYSYNEQFF.

This chain uses TRBV4-3 with TRBJ2-7; TRBD1 matches at 7 bases. J was trimmed by 6 bases and V by 3 bases; bases with no gene match: 11. This CDR3 is built from 15 residues. Germline CDR1 and CDR2: LGHNA and YSLEER. CDR3 in amino acids: CASSQTTGSTLEQYF. CDR3 nucleotide sequence: TGCGCCAGCAGCCAGACGACAGGGTCGACCCTCGAGCAGTACTTC.

V usage is TRBV2 and J usage is TRBJ1-2, with 8 bases identical to TRBD1. In germline, CDR1 is SNHLY, CDR2 FYNNEI. V shed 5 bases and J 5 bases; nucleotides not matched to a gene: 7. The CDR3 consists of 14 residues. The CDR3 spells CASSRSRGRYGYTF. The CDR3 DNA follows: TGTGCCAGCAGTCGGTCCAGGGGGCGTTATGGCTACACCTTC.

V usage is TRBV5-6 and J usage is TRBJ2-5, with 9 nucleotides matching TRBD1. V was clipped by 3 bases and J by 1 base; unmatched bases: 7. Looked up from germline, CDR1 is SGHDT and CDR2 is YYEEEE. The CDR3 contains 16 residues. CDR3 in DNA: TGTGCCAGCAGCTGGACAGGGGTTATAAGCCAAGAGACCCAGTACTTC. Protein: CASSWTGVISQETQYF.

The chain uses TRBV28 and TRBJ1-5, with 8 bases fitting TRBD1. This CDR3 comprises 15 residues. The V gene end was trimmed by 2 bases and the J gene end by 6 bases; junction bases not matched to a gene: 6. Germline CDR1 MDHEN, CDR2 SYDVKM. The CDR3 is CASSLRQGSSQPQHF. CDR3 coding DNA: TGTGCCAGCAGTTTAAGACAGGGGTCTAGTCAGCCCCAGCATTTT.

The CDR3 loop reads CASSKTYRDEQYF. The CDR3 DNA follows: TGTGCCAGTAGTAAAACCTACAGGGACGAGCAGTACTTC. This rearrangement joins TRBV19 to TRBJ2-7, with D tentatively TRBD1 (6 bases). Between the trimmed V and J ends, which lost 4 bases and 5 bases, there was a span of 12 bases. The CDR3 covers 13 residues. In germline, CDR1 is LNHDA, CDR2 SQIVND (reference sequence).

The J gene is TRBJ2-5, the V gene TRBV23-1; 7 bases align to TRBD1. TRBV23-1 is an open reading frame whose function is uncertain. This CDR3 contains 14 residues. J lost 2 bases, V lost 6 bases, and 6 bases had no gene match. Here the CDR3 DNA reads TGCGCCAGCAGGCCTAGGACAGGACAAGAGACCCAGTACTTC. It encodes CASRPRTGQETQYF.

This sequence joins TRBV23-1 and TRBJ1-5; D is ambiguous. TRBV23-1 is reported as an ORF; its role is uncertain. The CDR3 extends over 14 amino acids. Trimming shortened V by 2 bases and J by 1 base, and 6 bases separated the two germline ends. The CDR3 nucleotides are TGCGCCAGCAGTCAAGGAGAGAGCAATCAGCCCCAGCATTTT. Protein product: CASSQGESNQPQHF.

CDR3 residues: CASSLAGGPGRTEAFF. The CDR3 coding sequence is TGTGCCAGCAGCTTAGCAGGTGGCCCCGGGAGGACTGAAGCTTTCTTT. V gene TRBV11-3 combines with J gene TRBJ1-1; D unclear. CDR1 is SGHNT, CDR2 YENEEA, per germline. Trimming left V 1 base short and J 5 bases short, with 17 bases between. This CDR3 has 16 amino acids.

This chain links TRBV5-6 with TRBJ2-7; maybe TRBD2 (6 bases). The CDR3 runs 12 residues. Germline CDR1 SGHDT, CDR2 YYEEEE. Trimming removed 0 bases from V and 9 bases from J, with 10 bases in between. The CDR3 sequence: CASSLGRDGQYF. The CDR3 DNA is TGTGCCAGCAGCTTGGGGCGGGACGGGCAGTACTTC.